These T cell receptor beta chains were read from a single sample in a study of cytomegalovirus exposure and HLA in healthy donors. Clones were sequenced by immunoSEQ multiplex PCR, and TCRdb holds only the in-frame ones, with some missing. The sample table sets out approximately 110,000 clones. The specimen sequenced was PBMCs. All receptors come from a man between 35 and 55 years old in good health and CMV-seronegative. Each CDR3 is given with its conserved first and last residue. The order of the fields is J gene, V gene, D gene, CDR3 DNA, CDR3 protein. D genes are given only for firm matches.

TRBJ2-2 TRBV6-6 TRBD2 TGTGCCAGCATTAAGGCTAGCGGAGCCACCGGGGAGCTGTTTTTT CASIKASGATGELFF
TRBJ1-5 TRBV30 - TGTGCCTGGAGTGAAGCCCCCGGTTCGAGACCCCAGCATTTT CAWSEAPGSRPQHF
TRBJ2-7 TRBV4-1 - TGCGCCAGCAGCCAAGCTGGGGACTGGACCTACGAGCAGTACTTC CASSQAGDWTYEQYF
TRBJ2-5 TRBV7-2 TRBD2 TGTGCCACTCAAGCCCACGGGACTATACAAGAGACCCAGTACTTC CATQAHGTIQETQYF
TRBJ1-5 TRBV5-1 - TGCGCCAGCAGCTTGGGAGGGGGGGATCAGCCCCAGCATTTT CASSLGGGDQPQHF
TRBJ1-5 TRBV5-6 - TGTGCCAGCAGCGCGGGAGGGGGGCCCCTTAGCAATCAGCCCCAGCATTTT CASSAGGGPLSNQPQHF
TRBJ1-2 TRBV11-3 TRBD1 TGTGCCAGCAGCACCCACAGGGGCTTCGCGGAAGGCTACACCTTC CASSTHRGFAEGYTF
TRBJ2-2 TRBV5-1 - TGCGCCAGCAGAGTCGGGAACACCGGGGAGCTGTTTTTT CASRVGNTGELFF
TRBJ2-7 TRBV7-9 TRBD2 TGTGCCAGCAGCCCACCGGGACTAGGGTACGAGCAGTACTTC CASSPPGLGYEQYF
TRBJ2-7 TRBV9 TRBD1 TGTGCCAGCAGCGGACGGGACAGGGGGGACTACGAGCAGTACTTC CASSGRDRGDYEQYF
TRBJ2-7 TRBV28 - TGTGCCAGCAGTGGTGGACAGTCCTCCCGGTACGAGCAGTACTTC CASSGGQSSRYEQYF
TRBJ2-1 TRBV13 - TGTGCCAGCAGCTTGTCTCCCAATGAGCAGTTCTTC CASSLSPNEQFF
TRBJ1-6 TRBV5-1 - TGCGCCAGCAGCTGGGACGGGACAACCAATTCACCCCTCCACTTT CASSWDGTTNSPLHF
TRBJ2-1 TRBV5-1 TRBD2 TGCGCCAGCACCAGGACTAGCGGGATTTCCTACAATGAGCAGTTCTTC CASTRTSGISYNEQFF
TRBJ2-1 TRBV11-2 TRBD1 TGTGCCAGCAGCACTCTCAGGGGGACGGGTGAGCAGTTCTTC CASSTLRGTGEQFF
TRBJ1-1 TRBV4-2 TRBD1 TGTGCCAGCAGCCCCCTCGGGACAGGGGGCTCGGGGACTGAAGCTTTCTTT CASSPLGTGGSGTEAFF
TRBJ2-2 TRBV9 - TGTGCCAGCAGCCCGGAGCTTGGTACCGGGGAGCTGTTTTTT CASSPELGTGELFF
TRBJ2-7 TRBV7-2 - TGTGCCAGCAGCTGGAGCGGCGAGCAGTACTTC CASSWSGEQYF
TRBJ2-5 TRBV6-1 - TGTGCCAGCAGCCGACAACCGCAAGAGACCCAGTACTTC CASSRQPQETQYF